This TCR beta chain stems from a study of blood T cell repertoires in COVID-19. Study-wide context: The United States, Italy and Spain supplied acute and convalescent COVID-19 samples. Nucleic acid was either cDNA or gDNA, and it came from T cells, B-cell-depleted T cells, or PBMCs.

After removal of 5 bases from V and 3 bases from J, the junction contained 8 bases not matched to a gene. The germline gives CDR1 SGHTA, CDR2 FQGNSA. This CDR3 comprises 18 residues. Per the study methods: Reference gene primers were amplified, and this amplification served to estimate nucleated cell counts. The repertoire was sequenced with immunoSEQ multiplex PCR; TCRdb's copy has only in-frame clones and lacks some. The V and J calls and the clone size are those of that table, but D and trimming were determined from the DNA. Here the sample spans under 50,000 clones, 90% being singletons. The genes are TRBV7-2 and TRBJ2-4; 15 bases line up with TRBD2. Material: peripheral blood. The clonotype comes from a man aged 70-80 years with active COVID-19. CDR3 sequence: CASSRTSGGAGGKNIQYF. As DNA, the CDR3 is TGTGCCAGCAGCAGGACTAGCGGGGGGGCCGGAGGCAAAAACATTCAGTACTTC.